This T cell receptor (beta chain) was identified during a study of T cell repertoires in cytomegalovirus infection. Study summary: Recently identified HLA-C-restricted CMV epitopes were among the peptides used. Public TCR beta signatures provided an indication of both CMV infection and a matching HLA type. Broader study findings: HLA-C-restricted CMV clonotypes gave the most frequent clonotype in two of eight donors.

TCRdb recomputed calls from the reads with MiXCR, one row per CDR3 protein. Here the sample spans approximately 470,000 distinct CDR3 sequences, under 55% being singletons. With regard to this clonotype: Antigen: not known.

V shed 4 bases and J shed 6 bases, with 11 bases lying between them. The CDR3 is made up of 13 amino acids. Per germline, CDR1 SGHVS and CDR2 FQNEAQ. The origin of this receptor is a human donor in good health (CMV status not recorded). Some clones in this sample may be carry-over from other donors' samples. The chain carries TRBV7-8 and TRBJ2-3; the D gene is possibly TRBD2 (5 bases). The sample was cultured PBMCs, taken from culture after CMV antigen stimulation. The CDR3 coding sequence is TGTGCCAGCAGCTCGGTGGGAGTGGATACGCAGTATTTT. Translated, it gives CASSSVGVDTQYF.